This TCR beta chain derives from a study of control samples from healthy donors and cancer patients. TCRdb's copy holds only in-frame clones and misses some; the assay was immunoSEQ multiplex PCR. This sample carries about 150,000 clones, approximately 93% of them seen once, and the ten largest clones take more than 5%. The germline V and J ends were trimmed by 1 base and 7 bases, with 17 bases remaining between them. Germline CDR1 reads SEHNR; CDR2 reads FQNEAQ (reference sequence). The CDR3 has 16 amino acids. The receptor comes from a man aged 18 to 35 in good health. What was sequenced was blood. The V call is TRBV7-9, the J call TRBJ2-1; a weak D match, TRBD2 (7 bases). In DNA, the CDR3 is TGTGCCAGCAGCTTAGTACGGGGGGCACGGGATAATGAGCAGTTCTTC. Translated: CASSLVRGARDNEQFF.